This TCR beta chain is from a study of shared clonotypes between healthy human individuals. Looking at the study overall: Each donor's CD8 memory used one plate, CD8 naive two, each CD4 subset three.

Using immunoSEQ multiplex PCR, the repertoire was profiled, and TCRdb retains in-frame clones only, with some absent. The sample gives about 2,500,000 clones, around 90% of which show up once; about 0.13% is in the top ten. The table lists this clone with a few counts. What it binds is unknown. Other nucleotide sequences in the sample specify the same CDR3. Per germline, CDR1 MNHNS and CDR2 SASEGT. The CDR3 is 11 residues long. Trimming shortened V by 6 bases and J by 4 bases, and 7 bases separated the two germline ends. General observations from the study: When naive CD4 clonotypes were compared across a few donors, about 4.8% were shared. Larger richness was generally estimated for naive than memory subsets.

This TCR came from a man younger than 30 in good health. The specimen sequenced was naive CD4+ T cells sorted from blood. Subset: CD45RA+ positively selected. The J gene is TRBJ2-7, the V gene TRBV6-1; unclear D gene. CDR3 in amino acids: CASSRSYEQYF. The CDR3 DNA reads TGTGCCAGCAGCCGATCGTACGAGCAGTACTTC.